This TCR beta chain was sequenced for a study of cytomegalovirus exposure and HLA in healthy donors. Study overall: From about 180 million T cells, an earlier analysis saw under 140 million unique TCR beta sequences. General study points: Several top significant clusters appeared, in a later analysis, to be linked to common viral pathogens.

Details on this clone: Its antigen is still unknown.

The PCR contained 60 Vbeta and 13 Jbeta primers. Original processing notes: A later analysis counted 70 million to 85 million unique TCR beta chains, about 11 million shared. The table came from immunoSEQ multiplex PCR; TCRdb's copy has only in-frame clones and leaves some out. For V, J and clone size, that table is used; D and trimming come from the DNA. The top ten hold around 4.9% of the sample, which has more than 90,000 clones, 60% to 85% seen once. This TCR derives from a man aged 50 or older in good health and CMV-seropositive. The sample consisted of PBMCs.

Here the CDR3 reads CASSSGTVSSYEQYF. The DNA for the CDR3 is TGCGCCAGCAGCTCCGGGACAGTGAGCTCCTACGAGCAGTACTTC. This chain connects TRBV10-2 to TRBJ2-7; 7 bases map to TRBD1. In germline, CDR1 is WSHSY, CDR2 SAAADI. The V and J ends lost 6 bases and 0 bases, in that order; junction bases with no gene match: 8. The CDR3 runs to 15 residues.